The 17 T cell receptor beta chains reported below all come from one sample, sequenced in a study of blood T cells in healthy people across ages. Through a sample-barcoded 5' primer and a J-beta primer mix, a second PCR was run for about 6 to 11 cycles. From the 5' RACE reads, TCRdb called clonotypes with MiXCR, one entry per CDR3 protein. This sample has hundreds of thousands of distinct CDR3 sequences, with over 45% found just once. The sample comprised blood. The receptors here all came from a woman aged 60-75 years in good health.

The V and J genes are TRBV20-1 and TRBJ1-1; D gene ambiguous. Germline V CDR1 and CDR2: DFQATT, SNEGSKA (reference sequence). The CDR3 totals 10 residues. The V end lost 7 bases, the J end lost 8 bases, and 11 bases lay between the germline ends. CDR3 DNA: TGCAGTGTCGTACCTCTAGAAGCTTTCTTT. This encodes CSVVPLEAFF.

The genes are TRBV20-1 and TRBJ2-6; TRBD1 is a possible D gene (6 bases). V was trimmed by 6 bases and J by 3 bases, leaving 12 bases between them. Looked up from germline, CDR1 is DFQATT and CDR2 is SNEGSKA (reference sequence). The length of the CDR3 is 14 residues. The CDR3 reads CSAATGRGANVLTF. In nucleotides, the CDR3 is TGCAGTGCAGCAACAGGGCGTGGGGCCAACGTCCTGACTTTC.

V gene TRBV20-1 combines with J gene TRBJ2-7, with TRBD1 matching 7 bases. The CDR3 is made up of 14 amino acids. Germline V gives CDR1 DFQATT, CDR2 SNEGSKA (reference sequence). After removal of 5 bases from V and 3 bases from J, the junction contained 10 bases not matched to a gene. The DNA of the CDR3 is TGCAGTGCTCTTGGACAGGTTGGGGGCTACGAGCAGTACTTC. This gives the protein CSALGQVGGYEQYF.

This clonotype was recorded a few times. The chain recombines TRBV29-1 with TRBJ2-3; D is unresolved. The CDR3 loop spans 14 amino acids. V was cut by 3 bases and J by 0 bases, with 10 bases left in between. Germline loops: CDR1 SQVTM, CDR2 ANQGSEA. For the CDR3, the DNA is TGCAGCGTTGATGAGGCTTTAAGCACAGATACGCAGTATTTT. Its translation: CSVDEALSTDTQYF.

CDR3 region: CASSHREANTEAFF. CDR3 nucleotide sequence: TGCGCCAGCAGCCACAGGGAGGCGAACACTGAAGCTTTCTTT. The rearrangement joins TRBV4-1 to TRBJ1-1, with a tentative D call TRBD1 (5 bases). Germline assignment: CDR1 MGHRA and CDR2 YSYEKL. The CDR3 length is 14 residues. Trimming pared 3 bases from V and 1 base from J, leaving 9 bases between.

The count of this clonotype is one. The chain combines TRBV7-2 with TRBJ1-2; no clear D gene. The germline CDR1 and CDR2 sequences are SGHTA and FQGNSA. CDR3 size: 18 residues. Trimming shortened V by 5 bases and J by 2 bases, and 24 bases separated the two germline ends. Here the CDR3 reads CASSLHRPAPLRNYGYTF. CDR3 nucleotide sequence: TGTGCCAGCAGCCTCCATCGCCCGGCACCCCTCCGGAACTATGGCTACACCTTC.

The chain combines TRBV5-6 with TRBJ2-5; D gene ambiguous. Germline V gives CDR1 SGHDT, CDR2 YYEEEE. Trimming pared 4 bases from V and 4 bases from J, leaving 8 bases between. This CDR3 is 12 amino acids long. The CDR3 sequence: CASSTWRETQYF. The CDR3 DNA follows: TGTGCCAGCAGCACTTGGAGAGAGACCCAGTACTTC.

This CDR3 is CASSSLGDFTNEQYF. DNA of the CDR3: TGTGCCAGCAGTTCCCTCGGGGACTTCACCAATGAGCAGTACTTC. The chain uses TRBV28 and TRBJ2-7, with TRBD2 as a possible D gene (6 bases). Germline V gene data show CDR1 as MDHEN and CDR2 as SYDVKM. This CDR3 contains 15 residues. Trimming left V 4 bases short and J 7 bases short, with 20 bases between.

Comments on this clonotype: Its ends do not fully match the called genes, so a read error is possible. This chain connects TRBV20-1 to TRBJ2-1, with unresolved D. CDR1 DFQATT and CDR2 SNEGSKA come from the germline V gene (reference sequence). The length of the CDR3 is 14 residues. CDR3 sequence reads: CSASPTPTYNEQFF. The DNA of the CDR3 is TGCAGTGCTAGCCCCACTCCTACTTACAATGAGCAGTTCTTT.

CDR3 sequence (DNA): TGTGCCAGCAGTCCAACGGGCGAATTCTCCTACAATGAGCAGTTCTTC. As protein: CASSPTGEFSYNEQFF. The chain carries TRBV28 and TRBJ2-1; D not certain. There are 16 residues in the CDR3. V lost 5 bases to trimming and J lost 0 bases, with 14 bases between them. The germline V gene encodes CDR1 MDHEN and CDR2 SYDVKM.

CDR3 loop: CASSLGGGPYGYTF. The CDR3 DNA follows: TGCGCCAGCAGCTTGGGCGGGGGGCCCTATGGCTACACCTTC. The chain links TRBV5-1 to TRBJ1-2, with D maybe TRBD1 (6 bases). CDR1 and CDR2 (germline): SGHRS, YFSETQ. Trimming shortened V by 0 bases and J by 4 bases, and 10 bases separated the two germline ends. CDR3 length equals 14 residues. The whole variable domain, filled in from reference TRBV5-1 and TRBJ1-2, reads KAGVTQTPRYLIKTRGQQVTLSCSPISGHRSVSWYQQTPGQGLQFLFEYFSETQRNKGNFPGRFSGRQFSNSRSEMNVSTLELGDSALYLCASSLGGGPYGYTFGSGTRLTVV.

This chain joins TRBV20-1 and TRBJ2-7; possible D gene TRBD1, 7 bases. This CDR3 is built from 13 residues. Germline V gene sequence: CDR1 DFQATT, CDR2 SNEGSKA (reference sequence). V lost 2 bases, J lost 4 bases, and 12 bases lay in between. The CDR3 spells CSARRGTAYEQYF. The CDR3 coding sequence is TGCAGTGCTAGACGGGGGACAGCTTACGAGCAGTACTTC.

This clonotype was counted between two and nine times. The CDR3: CASSWQGTIPFF. For the CDR3, the DNA is TGTGCCAGCAGTTGGCAGGGTACGATTCCTTTCTTT. This chain links TRBV12-3 or TRBV12-4 with TRBJ1-1; weak D call: TRBD1 (5 bases). V was pared by 4 bases and J by 12 bases, with 15 bases between. CDR3 length: 12 residues.

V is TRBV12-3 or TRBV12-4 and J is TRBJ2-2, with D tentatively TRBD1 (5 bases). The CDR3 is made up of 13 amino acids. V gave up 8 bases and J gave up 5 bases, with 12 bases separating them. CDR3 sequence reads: CASGQGWTGELFF. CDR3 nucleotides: TGTGCCAGCGGGCAGGGTTGGACCGGGGAGCTGTTTTTT.

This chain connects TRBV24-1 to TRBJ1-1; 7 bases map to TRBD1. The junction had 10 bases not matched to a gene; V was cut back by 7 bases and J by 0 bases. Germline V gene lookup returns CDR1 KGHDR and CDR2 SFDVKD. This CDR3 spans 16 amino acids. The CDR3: CATSILRQGMNTEAFF. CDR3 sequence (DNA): TGTGCCACCAGCATCCTACGACAGGGAATGAACACTGAAGCTTTCTTT.

The CDR3 region has the DNA TGTGCCACCAGTGATTACGTGGGGAATGAGCAGTTCTTC. Amino acids: CATSDYVGNEQFF. The rearrangement joins TRBV24-1 to TRBJ2-1, with D unresolved. V was pared by 2 bases and J by 7 bases, with 8 bases between. This CDR3 region has 13 residues. Germline V gives CDR1 KGHDR, CDR2 SFDVKD.

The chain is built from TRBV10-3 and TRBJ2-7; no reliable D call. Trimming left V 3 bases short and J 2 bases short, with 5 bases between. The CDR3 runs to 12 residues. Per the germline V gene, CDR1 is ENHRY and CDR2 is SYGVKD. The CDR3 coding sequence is TGTGCCATCAGTGATGCTGCCTACGAGCAGTACTTC. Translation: CAISDAAYEQYF.